The rows below give T cell receptor beta chains drawn from one sample of a study of T-cell reconstitution after alpha-beta-depleted transplantation in children. TCRdb itself ran the PCR reads through MiXCR, one entry per CDR3 protein. The data show about 98,000 distinct CDR3 sequences, with approximately 8% seen just once and about 15% held by the top ten. The sequencing used PBMCs, collected before TCRalphabeta/CD19-depleted stem cell transplant. The receptors originated from a boy between 2 and 10 years old with acute lymphoblastic leukemia, due to receive a stem cell transplant. The CDR3 runs from the conserved cysteine through the conserved F or W. D genes are given only for firm matches. Expanded clones are given a class, and other clones once, few, many or no size at all.

>many|TRBJ2-7|.|TRBV4-2
TGTGCCAGCAGCCAAGACCAGGGCTACGAGCAGTACTTC
CASSQDQGYEQYF
>many|TRBJ1-2|.|TRBV12-3/TRBV12-4
TGTGCCAGCAGTCTATTACCGGGCCATGGCTACACCTTC
CASSLLPGHGYTF
>many|TRBJ2-7|TRBD1|TRBV12-3/TRBV12-4
TGTGCCAGCAGCCGGGACAGTCGCAGGGAGCAGTACTTC
CASSRDSRREQYF
>many|TRBJ2-5|.|TRBV7-2
TGTGCCAGCAGCTTTAGTAGTCCCGGTGGAGAGACCCAGTACTTC
CASSFSSPGGETQYF
>many|TRBJ2-3|TRBD2|TRBV9
TGTGCCAGCAGCGGACCGGGACTACACACAGATACGCAGTATTTT
CASSGPGLHTDTQYF
>few|TRBJ1-5|TRBD1|TRBV4-1
TGCGCCAGCAGCCAAGGGTCAGGGGGGAATCAGCCCCAGCATTTT
CASSQGSGGNQPQHF
>few|TRBJ1-5|TRBD1|TRBV5-1
TGCGCCAGCAGCCCACGGACAGGGGGTTACAATCAGCCCCAGCATTTT
CASSPRTGGYNQPQHF
>many|TRBJ2-3|.|TRBV5-1
TGCGCCAGCAGCCCGGGACCTAGACTTCCAGATACGCAGTATTTT
CASSPGPRLPDTQYF
>.|TRBJ1-1|.|TRBV25-1
TGTGCCAGCACCCCCTCGGGTAGGAACACTGAAGCTTTCTTT
CASTPSGRNTEAFF
>many|TRBJ2-2|TRBD2|TRBV6-4
TGTGCCAGCAGCGAAACTAGCGGGGGGGCCGTCGGGGAGCTGTTTTTT
CASSETSGGAVGELFF
>many|TRBJ1-5|TRBD1|TRBV7-2
TGTGCCAGCAGCGCGACAGGGGGCGGCGGACCAACCCGCAATCAGCCCCAGCATTTT
CASSATGGGGPTRNQPQHF
>many|TRBJ1-2|TRBD1|TRBV6-5
TGTGCCAGCAGTCTACAGGGGGAAGCCTTCTATGGCTACACCTTC
CASSLQGEAFYGYTF
>few|TRBJ1-1|.|TRBV7-6
TGTGCCAGCAGCTTAGACGCCTCCGGGGCTGAAGCTTTCTTT
CASSLDASGAEAFF
>many|TRBJ2-5|.|TRBV20-1
TGCAGTGCTCATAGGTTGGGCGGGGAGACCCAGTACTTC
CSAHRLGGETQYF
>few|TRBJ1-1|TRBD1|TRBV13
TGTGCCAGCAGCTCCCGCAGGGGGCGCTGGGGGGGTGAAGCTTTCTTT
CASSSRRGRWGGEAFF
>few|TRBJ2-7|.|TRBV11-2
TGTGCCAGCAGCCCCGGTGGGGGATTGGTGGCCTACGAGCAGTACTTC
CASSPGGGLVAYEQYF
>many|TRBJ2-7|.|TRBV3-1
TGTGCCAGCACAACAGGGTTGGGAGAGCAGTACTTC
CASTTGLGEQYF
>.|TRBJ2-1|.|TRBV20-1
TGCAGTGCTAGCAGGGCAGGGGCGAACTACAATGAGCAGTTCTTC
CSASRAGANYNEQFF
>few|TRBJ1-1|.|TRBV19
TGTGCCAGTAGTCTTCCGGGGGCAGGGGAAGCTTTCTTT
CASSLPGAGEAFF
>many|TRBJ2-7|.|TRBV28
TGTGCCAGCAGTTCTGTGGGCTTCTACGAGCAGTACTTC
CASSSVGFYEQYF
>many|TRBJ1-4|.|TRBV5-1
TGCGCCAGCAGCTTGGTGGGGAACGTGAAGGGAAAACTGTTTTTT
CASSLVGNVKGKLFF
>few|TRBJ1-3|.|TRBV5-1
TGCGCCAGCAGCTTGGAGCAGGTGGGCTCTGGAAACACCATATATTTT
CASSLEQVGSGNTIYF
>few|TRBJ2-1|TRBD2|TRBV5-1
TGCGCCAGCAGCTCGGGACTAGCGCCGGTGGATGAGCAGTTCTTC
CASSSGLAPVDEQFF
>few|TRBJ1-1|.|TRBV13
TGTGCCAGCAGCTTAACAAGGGCGCTGGGTTTCTTT
CASSLTRALGFF
>.|TRBJ2-3|TRBD2|TRBV7-9
TGTGCCAGCAGCTTAGGGGGTAGCGGGCCGATTACAGATACGCAGTATTTT
CASSLGGSGPITDTQYF
>few|TRBJ1-1|.|TRBV21-1
TGTGCCAGCAGCTCTCGAGGGGACAGGGGATACACTGAAGCTTTCTTT
CASSSRGDRGYTEAFF
>many|TRBJ2-3|.|TRBV5-5
TGTGCCAGCAGCTTCTCTAGTGCCGACACAGATACGCAGTATTTT
CASSFSSADTDTQYF
>many|TRBJ2-7|.|TRBV20-1
TGCAGTGCTAGAGAGAACGAGCAGTACTTC
CSARENEQYF
>few|TRBJ2-5|TRBD1|TRBV27
TGTGCCAGCAGCTTATCCGGGACAGGTTTTTTGAAGACCCAGTACTTC
CASSLSGTGFLKTQYF
>many|TRBJ2-1|TRBD2|TRBV6-4
TGTGCCAGCAGTGACAGCGGGGGGGCCAATGAGCAGTTCTTC
CASSDSGGANEQFF
>few|TRBJ1-5|.|TRBV7-9
TGTGCCAGCAGCGCGGGAATAAGTCAGCCCCAGCATTTT
CASSAGISQPQHF
>many|TRBJ1-1|.|TRBV19
TGTGCCAGTAGTATAGAAAGGAGTGAAGCTTTCTTT
CASSIERSEAFF
>few|TRBJ2-1|TRBD1|TRBV9
TGTGCCAGCAGCGTAGGGGCAGGGGGCGGAAATGAGCAGTTCTTC
CASSVGAGGGNEQFF
>many|TRBJ2-5|TRBD2|TRBV2
TGTGCCAGCAGTGTCGAACTAGAGGGGACTAGCACGTGGAAGACCCAGTACTTC
CASSVELEGTSTWKTQYF
>few|TRBJ1-1|.|TRBV20-1
TGCAGTGCTAGGAGATCGGACACTGAAGCTTTCTTT
CSARRSDTEAFF
>.|TRBJ1-1|TRBD1|TRBV29-1
TGCAGCACCTGGGACAGGAACACTGGAGCTTTCTTT
CSTWDRNTGAFF
>many|TRBJ2-1|.|TRBV27
TGTGCCAGCAGTCCCGGGACGATTTCCAATGAGCAGTTCTTC
CASSPGTISNEQFF
>many|TRBJ2-5|TRBD2|TRBV6-1
TGTGCCAGCAGTGACGGGTTTAGCGGGGGGCAAGAGACCCAGTACTTC
CASSDGFSGGQETQYF
>many|TRBJ1-1|.|TRBV10-3
TGTGCCACAGGAGGATTGGACGGAGGGATGAACACTGAAGCTTTCTTT
CATGGLDGGMNTEAFF
>medium-sized|TRBJ2-2|TRBD2|TRBV2
TGTGCCAGCAGTACCCCCCGGGGGGATACGAACACCGGGGAGCTGTTTTTT
CASSTPRGDTNTGELFF
>many|TRBJ1-3|TRBD1|TRBV28
TGTGCCAGCAGTTTATACAGCAGGGGGCTTGGAAACACCATATATTTT
CASSLYSRGLGNTIYF
>many|TRBJ2-7|TRBD1|TRBV24-1
TGTGCCACCACCCAACGCAGGCGGGACAGGAGCTCCTACGAGCAGTACTTC
CATTQRRRDRSSYEQYF
>many|TRBJ2-7|.|TRBV5-1
TGCGCCAGCAGCGCCTCCTACGAGCAGTACTTC
CASSASYEQYF
>many|TRBJ1-1|.|TRBV15
TGTGCCACCAGCAGGGGAGGGGCGGTGAACACTGAAGCTTTCTTT
CATSRGGAVNTEAFF
>few|TRBJ2-5|.|TRBV27
TGTGCCCCTATGGGGGCGGAGGAGACCCAGTACTTC
CAPMGAEETQYF
>many|TRBJ1-4|.|TRBV12-3/TRBV12-4
TGTGCCAGCAGCATACAGGGCGGGAATGAAAAACTGTTTTTT
CASSIQGGNEKLFF
>many|TRBJ1-2|TRBD1|TRBV3-1
TGTGCCAGCAGCCAAACCCGGGGACAGTCCATAGTCTATGGCTACACCTTC
CASSQTRGQSIVYGYTF
>few|TRBJ1-4|TRBD1|TRBV12-3/TRBV12-4
TGTGCCAGCAGTACCTGGACAGGGGACCTGTTTTTT
CASSTWTGDLFF
>few|TRBJ2-1|TRBD2|TRBV5-6
TGTGCCAGCAGCTTGGACGGGACTAGCGGGGGTACTGAGCAGTTCTTC
CASSLDGTSGGTEQFF
>few|TRBJ2-1|TRBD2|TRBV12-3/TRBV12-4
TGTGCCAGCAGTTTTGGGAGCGGGGGGTCCAGTAACAATGAGCAGTTCTTC
CASSFGSGGSSNNEQFF
>few|TRBJ1-4|.|TRBV7-2
TGTGCCAGCAGCTTCACAGGAAATGAAAAACTGTTTTTT
CASSFTGNEKLFF
>.|TRBJ2-2|.|TRBV7-9
TGTGCCAGCAGCTCCGGGGTCTGGAAGGACACCGGGGAGCTGTTTTTT
CASSSGVWKDTGELFF